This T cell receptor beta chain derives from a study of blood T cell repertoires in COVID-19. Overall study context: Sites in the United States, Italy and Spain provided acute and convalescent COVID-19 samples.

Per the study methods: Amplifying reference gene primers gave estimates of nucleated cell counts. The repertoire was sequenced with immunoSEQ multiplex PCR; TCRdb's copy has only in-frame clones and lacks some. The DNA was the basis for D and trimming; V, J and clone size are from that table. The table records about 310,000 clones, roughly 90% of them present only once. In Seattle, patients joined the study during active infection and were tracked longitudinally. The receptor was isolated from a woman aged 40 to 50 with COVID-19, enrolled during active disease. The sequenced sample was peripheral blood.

CDR3 loop: CASSINRGTGELFF. CDR3 nucleotide sequence: TGTGCCAGTAGTATCAACAGGGGCACCGGGGAGCTGTTTTTT. The chain joins TRBV19 to TRBJ2-2; 7 nucleotides agree with TRBD1. The CDR3 extends over 14 amino acids. Germline loops: CDR1 LNHDA, CDR2 SQIVND (reference sequence). V trimming: 3 bases; J trimming: 4 bases; junction bases outside the gene matches: 2.